The 5 T cell receptor beta chains below come from one sample, sequenced in a study of blood T cell repertoires in COVID-19. TCRdb keeps only in-frame clones here, not all; method: immunoSEQ multiplex PCR. The sample shows approximately 150,000 clones, approximately 89% of them seen only once. Specimen: peripheral blood. These receptors were obtained from a human donor in a cohort sampled during active COVID-19.

The V and J genes are TRBV2 and TRBJ1-1, with D unclear. Germline V gene sequence: CDR1 SNHLY, CDR2 FYNNEI. CDR3 length: 13 amino acids. V gave up 8 bases and J gave up 0 bases, with 10 bases separating them. This CDR3 is CASGQNMNTEAFF. The CDR3 DNA reads as TGTGCCAGCGGTCAAAACATGAACACTGAAGCTTTCTTT.

V usage is TRBV9 and J usage is TRBJ2-7; tentatively, D is TRBD1 (6 bases). This CDR3 comprises 16 residues. Trimming cost V 0 bases and J 2 bases, with 15 bases left between them. Germline CDR1 SGDLS, CDR2 YYNGEE. The CDR3 loop reads CASSVAGTHVPYEQYF. In DNA form, the CDR3 reads TGTGCCAGCAGCGTAGCGGGGACACACGTTCCCTACGAGCAGTACTTC.

The rearrangement uses TRBV27 and TRBJ1-1; no firm D call. The V end was cut by 5 bases, the J end by 0 bases, with 10 bases between. The germline V gene encodes CDR1 MNHEY and CDR2 SMNVEV (reference sequence). This CDR3 region has 14 residues. The CDR3 loop is CASSAWALNTEAFF. As DNA, the CDR3 is TGTGCCAGCAGTGCCTGGGCCTTGAACACTGAAGCTTTCTTT.

This clone has just one count. The V call is TRBV4-1, the J call TRBJ1-5; the match to TRBD1 covers 7 bases. The germline CDR1 and CDR2 sequences are MGHRA and YSYEKL. V shed 6 bases, J shed 2 bases, and the junction held 4 bases outside the gene matches. The CDR3 runs to 14 residues. CDR3 bases: TGCGCCAGCAGACAAACAGGGGGCAATCAGCCCCAGCATTTT. It translates to CASRQTGGNQPQHF.

V is TRBV7-3 and J is TRBJ1-2, with 7 positions matching TRBD1. J lost 5 bases, V lost 2 bases, and 11 bases had no gene match. The CDR3 sequence is 16 residues long. The V gene's germline CDR1 is SGHTA and CDR2 FQGTGA. The CDR3: CASSLPHRGKGYGYTF. CDR3 DNA sequence: TGTGCCAGCAGCTTACCACACAGGGGAAAGGGTTATGGCTACACCTTC. The full variable domain, in which reference TRBV7-3 and TRBJ1-2 provide the parts outside the CDR3, is GAGVSQTPSNKVTEKGKYVELRCDPISGHTALYWYRQSLGQGPEFLIYFQGTGAADDSGLPNDRFFAVRPEGSVSTLKIQRTERGDSAVYLCASSLPHRGKGYGYTFGSGTRLTVV.